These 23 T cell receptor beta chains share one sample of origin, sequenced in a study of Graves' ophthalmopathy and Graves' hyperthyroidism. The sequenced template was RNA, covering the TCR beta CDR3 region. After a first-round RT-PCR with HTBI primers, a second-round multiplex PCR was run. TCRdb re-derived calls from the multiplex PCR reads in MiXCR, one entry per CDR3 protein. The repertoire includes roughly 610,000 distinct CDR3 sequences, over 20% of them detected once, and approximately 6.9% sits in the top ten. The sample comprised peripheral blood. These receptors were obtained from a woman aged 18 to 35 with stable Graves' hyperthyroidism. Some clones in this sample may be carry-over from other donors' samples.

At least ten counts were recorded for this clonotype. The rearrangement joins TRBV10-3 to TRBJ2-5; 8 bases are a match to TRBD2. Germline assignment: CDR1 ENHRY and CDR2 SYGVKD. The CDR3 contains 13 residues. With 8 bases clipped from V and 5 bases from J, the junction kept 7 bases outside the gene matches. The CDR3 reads CAIGAGGTETQYF. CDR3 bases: TGTGCCATCGGGGCGGGGGGCACGGAGACCCAGTACTTC.

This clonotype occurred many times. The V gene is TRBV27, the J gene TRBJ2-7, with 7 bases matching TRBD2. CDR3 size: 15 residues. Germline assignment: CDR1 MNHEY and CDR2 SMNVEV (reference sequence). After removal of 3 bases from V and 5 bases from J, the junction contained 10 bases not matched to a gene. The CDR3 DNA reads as TGTGCCAGCAGTTTCTCAGGGCGGGGGTTGAACGAGCAGTACTTC. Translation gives CASSFSGRGLNEQYF.

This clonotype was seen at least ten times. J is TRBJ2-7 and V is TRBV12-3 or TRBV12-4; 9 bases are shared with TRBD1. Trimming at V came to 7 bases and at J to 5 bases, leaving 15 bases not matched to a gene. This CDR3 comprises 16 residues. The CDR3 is CASKHLSGTGYDEQYF. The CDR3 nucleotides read TGTGCCAGCAAGCACCTTTCGGGGACAGGGTACGACGAGCAGTACTTC.

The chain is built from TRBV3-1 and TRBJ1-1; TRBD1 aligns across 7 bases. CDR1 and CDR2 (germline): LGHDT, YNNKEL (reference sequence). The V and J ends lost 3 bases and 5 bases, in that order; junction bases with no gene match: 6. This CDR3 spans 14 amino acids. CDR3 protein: CASSHAGGWTEAFF. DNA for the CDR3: TGTGCCAGCAGCCATGCAGGGGGATGGACTGAAGCTTTCTTT.

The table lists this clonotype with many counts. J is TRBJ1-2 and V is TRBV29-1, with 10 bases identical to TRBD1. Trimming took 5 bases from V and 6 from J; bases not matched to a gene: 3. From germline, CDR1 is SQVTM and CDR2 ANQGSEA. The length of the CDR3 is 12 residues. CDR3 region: CSVSGQGHGYTF. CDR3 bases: TGCAGCGTTTCGGGACAGGGGCATGGCTACACCTTC.

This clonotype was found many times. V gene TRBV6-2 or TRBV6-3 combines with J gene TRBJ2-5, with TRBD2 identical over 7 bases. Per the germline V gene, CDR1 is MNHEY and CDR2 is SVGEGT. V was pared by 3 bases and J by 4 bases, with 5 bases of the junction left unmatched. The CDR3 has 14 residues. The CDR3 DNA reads TGTGCCAGCAGTTATAGCGGGTTCGGAGAGACCCAGTACTTC. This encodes CASSYSGFGETQYF.

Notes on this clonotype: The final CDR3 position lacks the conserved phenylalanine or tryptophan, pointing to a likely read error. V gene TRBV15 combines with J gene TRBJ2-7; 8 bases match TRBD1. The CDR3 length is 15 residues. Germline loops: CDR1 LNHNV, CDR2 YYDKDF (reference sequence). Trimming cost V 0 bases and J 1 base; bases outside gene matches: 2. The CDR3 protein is CATSRDGDRSYEQYY. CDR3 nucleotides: TGTGCCACCAGCAGAGACGGGGACAGGTCCTACGAGCAGTACTAC.

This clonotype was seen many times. CDR3 amino acids: CSAQAGTDNQPQHF. CDR3 bases: TGCAGTGCCCAGGCAGGGACGGACAATCAGCCCCAGCATTTT. The genes are TRBV20-1 and TRBJ1-5; tentatively, D is TRBD1 (5 bases). V lost 6 bases and J lost 3, with 15 bases in between. The CDR3 sequence is 14 residues long. In germline, CDR1 is DFQATT, CDR2 SNEGSKA (reference sequence).

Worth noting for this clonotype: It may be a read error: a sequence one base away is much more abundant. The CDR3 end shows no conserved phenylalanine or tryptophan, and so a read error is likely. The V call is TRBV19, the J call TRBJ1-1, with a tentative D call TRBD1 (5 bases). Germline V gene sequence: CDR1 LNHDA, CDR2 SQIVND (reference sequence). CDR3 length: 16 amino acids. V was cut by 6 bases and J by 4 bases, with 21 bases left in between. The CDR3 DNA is TGTGCCAGTAGCAACATTGGGTTGACAGTGCTCACTGAAGCTTTCGTT. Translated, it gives CASSNIGLTVLTEAFV.

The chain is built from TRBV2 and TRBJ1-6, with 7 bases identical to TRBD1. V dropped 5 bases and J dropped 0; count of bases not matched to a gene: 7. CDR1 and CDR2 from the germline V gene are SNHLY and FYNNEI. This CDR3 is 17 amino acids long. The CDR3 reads CASSFGTVSSYNSPLHF. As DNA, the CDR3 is TGTGCCAGCAGTTTCGGGACAGTAAGCTCCTATAATTCACCCCTCCACTTT.

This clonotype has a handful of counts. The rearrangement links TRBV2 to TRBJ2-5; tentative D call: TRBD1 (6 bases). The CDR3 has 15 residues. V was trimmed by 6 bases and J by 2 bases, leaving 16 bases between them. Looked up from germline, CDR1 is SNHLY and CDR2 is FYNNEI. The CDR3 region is CASSNDGQSQETQYF. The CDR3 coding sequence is TGTGCCAGCAGCAACGATGGACAGTCACAAGAGACCCAGTACTTC.

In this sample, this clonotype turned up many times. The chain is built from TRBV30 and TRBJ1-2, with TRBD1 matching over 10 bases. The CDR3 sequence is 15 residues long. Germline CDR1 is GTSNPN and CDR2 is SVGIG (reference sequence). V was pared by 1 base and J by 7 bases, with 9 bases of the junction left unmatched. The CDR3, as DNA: TGTGCCTGGAGTGGGGACAGGGGCCCTAGCGGTGGCTACACCTTC. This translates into CAWSGDRGPSGGYTF.

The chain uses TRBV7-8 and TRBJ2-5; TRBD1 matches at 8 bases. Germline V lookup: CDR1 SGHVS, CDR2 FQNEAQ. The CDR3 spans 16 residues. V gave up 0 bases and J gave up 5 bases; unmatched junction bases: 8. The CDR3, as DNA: TGTGCCAGCAGCTTAGCCCCTGGACAGGGCCGGGAGACCCAGTACTTC. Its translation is CASSLAPGQGRETQYF.

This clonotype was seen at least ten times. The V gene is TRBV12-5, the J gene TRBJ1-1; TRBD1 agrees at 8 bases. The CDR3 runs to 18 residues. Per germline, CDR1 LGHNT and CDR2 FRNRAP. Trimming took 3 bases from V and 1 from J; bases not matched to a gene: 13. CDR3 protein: CASGLLIGTGRANTEAFF. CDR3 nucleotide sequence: TGTGCTAGTGGTTTACTCATTGGGACAGGCAGAGCGAACACTGAAGCTTTCTTT.

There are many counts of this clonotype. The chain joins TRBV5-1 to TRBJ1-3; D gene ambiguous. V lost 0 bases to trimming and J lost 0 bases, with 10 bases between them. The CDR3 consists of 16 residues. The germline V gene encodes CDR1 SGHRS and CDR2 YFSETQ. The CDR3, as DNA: TGCGCCAGCAGCTTGGATGGGTCACACTCTGGAAACACCATATATTTT. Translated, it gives CASSLDGSHSGNTIYF.

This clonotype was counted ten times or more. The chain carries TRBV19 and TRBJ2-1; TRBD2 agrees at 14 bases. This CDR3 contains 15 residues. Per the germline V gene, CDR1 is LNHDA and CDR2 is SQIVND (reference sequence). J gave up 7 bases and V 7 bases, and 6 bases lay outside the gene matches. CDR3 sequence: CASIGLAGGRNEQFF. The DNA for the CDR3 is TGTGCCAGTATAGGACTAGCGGGAGGACGAAATGAGCAGTTCTTC.

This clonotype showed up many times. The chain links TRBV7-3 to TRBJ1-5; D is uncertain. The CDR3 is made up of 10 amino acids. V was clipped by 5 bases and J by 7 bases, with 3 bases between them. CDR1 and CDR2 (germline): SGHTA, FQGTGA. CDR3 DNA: TGTGCCAGCAGCCTACAGCCCCAGCATTTT. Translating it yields CASSLQPQHF.

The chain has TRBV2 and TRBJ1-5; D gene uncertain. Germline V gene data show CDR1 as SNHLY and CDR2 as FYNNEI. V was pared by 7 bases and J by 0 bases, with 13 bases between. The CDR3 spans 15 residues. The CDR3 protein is CASTGAQISNQPQHF. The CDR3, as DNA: TGTGCCAGCACCGGAGCTCAGATTAGCAATCAGCCCCAGCATTTT.

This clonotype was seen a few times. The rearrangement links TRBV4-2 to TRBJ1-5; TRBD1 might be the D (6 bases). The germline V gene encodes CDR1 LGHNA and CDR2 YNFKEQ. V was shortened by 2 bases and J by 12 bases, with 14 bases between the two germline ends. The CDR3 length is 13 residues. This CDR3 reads CASSQPGQSGQHF. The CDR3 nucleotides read TGTGCCAGCAGCCAACCCGGACAGTCGGGCCAGCATTTT.

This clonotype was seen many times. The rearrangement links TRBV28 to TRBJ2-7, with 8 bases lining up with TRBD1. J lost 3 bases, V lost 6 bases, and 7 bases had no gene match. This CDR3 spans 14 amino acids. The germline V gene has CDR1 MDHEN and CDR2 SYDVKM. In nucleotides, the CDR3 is TGTGCCAGCAGCCTCTCCGGACAGGGCTACGAGCAGTACTTC. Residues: CASSLSGQGYEQYF.

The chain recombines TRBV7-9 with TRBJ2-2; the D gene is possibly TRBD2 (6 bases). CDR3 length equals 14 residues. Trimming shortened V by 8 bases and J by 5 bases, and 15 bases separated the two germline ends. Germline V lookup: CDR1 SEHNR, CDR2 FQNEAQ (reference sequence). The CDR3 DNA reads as TGTGCCAGCCGGGGGTTGTTTGGGACCGGGGAGCTGTTTTTT. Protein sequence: CASRGLFGTGELFF.

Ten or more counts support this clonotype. The CDR3 here is CASTPPAQGLTEAFF. CDR3 bases: TGTGCCAGCACCCCCCCGGCCCAGGGTTTGACTGAAGCTTTCTTT. The chain links TRBV12-3 or TRBV12-4 to TRBJ1-1; perhaps TRBD1 as D (5 bases). V lost 7 bases and J lost 5, with 20 bases in between. The CDR3 has 15 residues.

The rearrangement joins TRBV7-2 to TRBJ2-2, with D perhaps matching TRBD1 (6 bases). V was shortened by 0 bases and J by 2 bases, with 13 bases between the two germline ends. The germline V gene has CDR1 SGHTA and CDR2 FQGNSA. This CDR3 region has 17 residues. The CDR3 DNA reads TGTGCCAGCAGCTTAGCGAACACAGGGTACAACACCGGGGAGCTGTTTTTT. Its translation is CASSLANTGYNTGELFF.